The 25 T cell receptor beta chains presented below share a single source sample, sequenced in a study of T cell repertoires in ileal Crohn's disease. Sample time point: neoterminal ileum biopsy at postoperative endoscopy, about 6 months after surgery. Here immunoSEQ multiplex PCR was the method, and the copy in TCRdb shows in-frame clones only, minus some. The top ten clones hold roughly 18% of a sample with under 15,000 clones, roughly 80% of them seen once. Specimen: ileal tissue. These receptors originate from an adult with Crohn's disease.

The CDR3 DNA reads as TGTGCCAGCAGCCCGTATCTAGATGCCGACACCGGGGAGCTGTTTTTT. Amino acid sequence: CASSPYLDADTGELFF. The chain uses TRBV9 and TRBJ2-2, with D unclear. V dropped 4 bases and J dropped 3 bases, with 16 bases sitting between them. CDR3 size: 16 residues. CDR1 is SGDLS and CDR2 is YYNGEE in the germline V gene.

V is TRBV30 and J is TRBJ1-3; 8 bases agree with TRBD1. The CDR3 contains 13 residues. Germline V CDR1 and CDR2: GTSNPN, SVGIG (reference sequence). The V segment lost 4 bases and the J segment 2 bases; nucleotides outside the gene matches: 1. The CDR3 DNA follows: TGTGCCTGGAACAGGGGGACTGGAAACACCATATATTTT. This encodes CAWNRGTGNTIYF. Drawing the rest from reference TRBV30 and TRBJ1-3, the complete variable domain is SQTIHQWPATLVQPVGSPLSLECTVEGTSNPNLYWYRQAAGRGLQLLFYSVGIGQISSEVPQNLSASRPQDRQFILSSKKLLLSDSGFYLCAWNRGTGNTIYFGEGSWLTVV.

This chain connects TRBV11-2 to TRBJ2-7; a possible D gene is TRBD2 (6 bases). The CDR3 has 14 amino acids. Trimming left V 1 base short and J 6 bases short, with 13 bases between. Germline V gene data show CDR1 as SGHAT and CDR2 as FQNNGV. The CDR3 sequence: CASSLVVGSGEQYF. The CDR3 bases are TGTGCCAGCAGCTTAGTGGTCGGTAGCGGCGAGCAGTACTTC.

V and J are TRBV6-1 and TRBJ2-5, with no clear D. Germline V gene data show CDR1 as MNHNS and CDR2 as SASEGT. The CDR3 extends over 12 amino acids. Trimming removed 2 bases at V and 5 bases at J, with 6 bases between. The CDR3 is CASSELRETQYF. CDR3 DNA sequence: TGTGCCAGCAGTGAATTGCGGGAGACCCAGTACTTC.

The V and J genes are TRBV6-5 and TRBJ1-1; possibly TRBD1 for D (5 bases). The germline V gene has CDR1 MNHEY and CDR2 SVGAGI. Between the trimmed V and J ends, which lost 0 bases and 4 bases, there was a span of 15 bases. There are 16 residues in the CDR3. CDR3 DNA sequence: TGTGCCAGCAGTTACTCGCCTGGGGCCAGAAGCACTGAAGCTTTCTTT. Amino acids: CASSYSPGARSTEAFF.

The V and J genes are TRBV18 and TRBJ1-2, with 9 bases that match TRBD1. V lost 2 bases, J lost 4 bases, and 8 bases stayed unmatched. Looked up from germline, CDR1 is KGHSH and CDR2 is LQKENI. The CDR3 totals 16 residues. CDR3 nucleotides: TGTGCCAGCTCACCAATCCCGGGACAGGGTGGCTATGGCTACACCTTC. This sequence encodes CASSPIPGQGGYGYTF.

V is TRBV9 and J is TRBJ2-2; 12 bases are shared with TRBD1. The CDR3 is 16 amino acids. Germline V CDR1 and CDR2: SGDLS, YYNGEE. The junction had 6 bases not matched to a gene; V was cut back by 3 bases and J by 6 bases. This chain's CDR3 is CASSAAGTGGSGELFF. The CDR3 DNA reads TGTGCCAGCAGCGCGGCCGGGACAGGGGGCTCCGGGGAGCTGTTTTTT.

The CDR3 spells CASSIAGDFQETQYF. The CDR3 bases are TGTGCCAGTAGTATAGCCGGGGACTTCCAAGAGACCCAGTACTTC. This chain links TRBV19 with TRBJ2-5, with a possible D match to TRBD2 (6 bases). V was cut by 1 base and J by 1 base, with 10 bases left in between. Germline V gene sequence: CDR1 LNHDA, CDR2 SQIVND (reference sequence). The CDR3 extends over 15 amino acids.

This chain links TRBV5-4 with TRBJ2-3; the D gene is possibly TRBD2 (5 bases). The CDR3 is 13 residues long. V lost 3 bases, J lost 4 bases, and 9 bases lay in between. CDR1 is SGHNT and CDR2 is YYREEE in the germline V gene (reference sequence). CDR3 residues: CASSSAGADTQYF. The DNA for the CDR3 is TGTGCCAGCAGCTCGGCCGGGGCAGATACGCAGTATTTT. Filled out from reference TRBV5-4 and TRBJ2-3, the complete variable domain reads ETGVTQSPTHLIKTRGQQVTLRCSSQSGHNTVSWYQQALGQGPQFIFQYYREEENGRGNFPPRFSGLQFPNYSSELNVNALELDDSALYLCASSSAGADTQYFGPGTRLTVL.

This clone was seen only once. V gene TRBV19 combines with J gene TRBJ1-1; TRBD1 agrees at 12 bases. Trimming cost V 5 bases and J 1 base; bases outside gene matches: 11. The CDR3 is made up of 18 amino acids. The V gene's germline CDR1 is LNHDA and CDR2 SQIVND (reference sequence). CDR3 residues: CASSARTGTGGENTEAFF. The DNA of the CDR3 is TGTGCCAGTAGTGCTCGGACCGGGACAGGGGGCGAGAACACTGAAGCTTTCTTT.

The genes are TRBV6-4 and TRBJ2-5; 10 positions agree with TRBD1. J lost 11 bases, V lost 4 bases, and 10 bases had no gene match. Looked up from germline, CDR1 is MRHNA and CDR2 is SNTAGT. The CDR3 is 14 residues long. The CDR3 DNA follows: TGTGCCAGCAGTGCCCGGGGGGACAGGGGCCAGCAGTACTTC. This encodes CASSARGDRGQQYF.

The V and J genes are TRBV11-3 and TRBJ2-2, with a weak D call TRBD2 (6 bases). The CDR3 totals 16 residues. Trimming took off 3 bases at V and 5 bases at J, with 16 bases between the two ends. CDR1 is SGHNT, CDR2 YENEEA, per germline. The CDR3 DNA is TGTGCCAGCAGCTTCTCTGGGACTGAATTGACCGGGGAGCTGTTTTTT. This translates into CASSFSGTELTGELFF.

The chain couples TRBV5-4 to TRBJ1-1, with D possibly being TRBD1 (6 bases). Trimming took off 4 bases at V and 4 bases at J, with 17 bases between the two ends. The germline gives CDR1 SGHNT, CDR2 YYREEE (reference sequence). This CDR3 region has 15 residues. CDR3 sequence: CASSRQTGGATEAFF. The CDR3, as DNA: TGTGCCAGCAGCCGACAAACGGGGGGGGCCACTGAAGCTTTCTTT.

The chain employs TRBV5-1 and TRBJ2-2; TRBD2 matches 10 bases. V was pared by 4 bases and J by 2 bases, with 5 bases of the junction left unmatched. CDR1 and CDR2 (germline): SGHRS, YFSETQ. The CDR3 is 16 amino acids. The CDR3 spells CASSPLAGGNTGELFF. CDR3 DNA sequence: TGCGCCAGCAGCCCCTTAGCGGGAGGTAACACCGGGGAGCTGTTTTTT.

This sequence joins TRBV5-8 and TRBJ2-1; tentative D call: TRBD2 (7 bases). Trimming cost V 2 bases and J 8 bases, with 14 bases left between them. The CDR3 is made up of 14 amino acids. CDR1 and CDR2 (germline): SGHTS, YDEGEE. CDR3 nucleotide sequence: TGTGCCAGCAGCTTTAGGGGGGGGCAGTATGAGCAGTTCTTC. It specifies CASSFRGGQYEQFF.

This clone has just a few counts. The genes are TRBV5-6 and TRBJ1-5; TRBD1 might be the D (5 bases). The CDR3 is 18 amino acids. CDR1 is SGHDT, CDR2 YYEEEE, per germline. Trimming shortened V by 4 bases and J by 2 bases, and 22 bases separated the two germline ends. The CDR3 DNA follows: TGTGCCAGCAGCCCCTGGACAAGTAGGCTTTGGGGCAATCAGCCCCAGCATTTT. Translation: CASSPWTSRLWGNQPQHF.

The chain is built from TRBV7-9 and TRBJ2-3; D possibly corresponds to TRBD1 (6 bases). The germline CDR1 and CDR2 sequences are SEHNR and FQNEAQ (reference sequence). The germline V and J ends were trimmed by 5 bases and 0 bases, with 12 bases remaining between them. The CDR3 extends over 15 amino acids. CDR3 protein: CASSIGTPSTDTQYF. The CDR3 coding sequence is TGTGCCAGCAGCATCGGGACACCCAGCACAGATACGCAGTATTTT.

The rearrangement joins TRBV30 to TRBJ2-5; no reliable D call. The tail of the sequence fits TRBJ2-7 better, so the J call may be wrong. In germline, CDR1 is GTSNPN, CDR2 SVGIG (reference sequence). The CDR3 extends over 14 amino acids. Written as DNA, the CDR3 is TGTGCCTGGAGCGCCGACCCCAGCGCCGCCGAGCAGTACTTC. Translation gives CAWSADPSAAEQYF.

The chain employs TRBV7-2 and TRBJ2-1, with 7 bases aligning to TRBD2. V was pared by 4 bases and J by 9 bases, with 12 bases of the junction left unmatched. This CDR3 contains 15 residues. The germline gives CDR1 SGHTA, CDR2 FQGNSA. CDR3 nucleotide sequence: TGTGCCAGCAGCTCACTAGCGCCCGGGGGAGGTGAGCAGTTCTTC. Translation gives CASSSLAPGGGEQFF.

The chain couples TRBV5-1 to TRBJ1-4, with D maybe TRBD1 (6 bases). The V and J ends lost 5 bases and 0 bases respectively, with 11 bases between them. This CDR3 has 15 residues. Germline CDR1 is SGHRS and CDR2 is YFSETQ. The CDR3 region has the DNA TGCGCCAGCAGATTGACAGGTTCAACTAATGAAAAACTGTTTTTT. The encoded protein is CASRLTGSTNEKLFF.

The chain combines TRBV6-6 with TRBJ2-3; D unresolved. In germline, CDR1 is MNHNY, CDR2 SVGAGI (reference sequence). V shed 6 bases and J shed 5 bases, with 9 bases lying between them. The CDR3 is made up of 12 amino acids. This CDR3 is CASSPLGDTQYF. The DNA of the CDR3 is TGTGCCAGCAGCCCCCTCGGAGATACGCAGTATTTT.

This chain joins TRBV9 and TRBJ2-2; TRBD2 aligns across 8 bases. V lost 5 bases to trimming and J lost 0 bases; unmatched junction nucleotides: 9. Germline CDR1 reads SGDLS; CDR2 reads YYNGEE. The CDR3 is 17 amino acids. CDR3 protein: CASSRWAGGTNTGELFF. CDR3 in DNA: TGTGCCAGCAGTCGATGGGCGGGGGGCACGAACACCGGGGAGCTGTTTTTT.

This rearrangement joins TRBV19 to TRBJ2-2; 9 nucleotides agree with TRBD1. The CDR3 is 15 amino acids. Losses at the gene ends were 6 bases for V and 3 bases for J; bases not matched to a gene: 5. CDR1 is LNHDA and CDR2 is SQIVND in the germline V gene (reference sequence). The CDR3 DNA sequence: TGTGCCAGTAGGACACGGACAGGGGACACCGGGGAGCTGTTTTTT. It yields the protein CASRTRTGDTGELFF.

The V and J genes are TRBV28 and TRBJ2-7; 8 bases match TRBD2. V gave up 3 bases and J gave up 0 bases; unmatched junction bases: 7. Germline V gene sequence: CDR1 MDHEN, CDR2 SYDVKM. The CDR3 is 16 residues long. DNA of the CDR3: TGTGCCAGCAGTTTGTTCGGGGGGGGAAGCTCCTACGAGCAGTACTTC. Its protein product is CASSLFGGGSSYEQYF. Full variable domain (remainder filled in from reference TRBV28 and TRBJ2-7): DVKVTQSSRYLVKRTGEKVFLECVQDMDHENMFWYRQDPGLGLRLIYFSYDVKMKEKGDIPEGYSVSREKKERFSLILESASTNQTSMYLCASSLFGGGSSYEQYFGPGTRLTVT.

In its sample, this clone was seen a few times. V is TRBV27 and J is TRBJ1-2; possibly TRBD1 for D (6 bases). Per germline, CDR1 MNHEY and CDR2 SMNVEV (reference sequence). V dropped 5 bases and J dropped 7 bases, with 20 bases sitting between them. The CDR3 extends over 15 amino acids. CDR3 nucleotide sequence: TGTGCCAGCAGTCACTACATTGGGGGCGAGGTTGGCTACACCTTC. It translates to CASSHYIGGEVGYTF.